This T cell receptor (beta chain) is from a study of cytomegalovirus exposure and HLA in healthy donors (dated by TCRdb to between 2016 and 2019). With regard to the full study: An earlier analysis of roughly 570 of the donors reported about 280 Gb of sequence data and around 110 million unique TCR beta sequences obtained from 180 million or so T cells. Approximately 300 gigabases of sequencing data and tens of millions of unique TCR sequences made up an early release that covered under 750 HLA-typed donors. Of the 300 to 500 genotyped donors, over 80% were placed in the genetic ancestry cluster associated with self-reported Caucasian donors. The study aimed to test whether cataloging public T cell receptors could reveal signatures of past pathogen exposure. Using immunosequencing, the study profiled T cell repertoires from 550 to 750 subjects and related those repertoires to cytomegalovirus serostatus. A separate validation cohort of roughly 130 different subjects was used in addition to the 666-subject first cohort. High-throughput TCR immunosequencing, statistical association of individual TCRs with disease status, and machine learning were combined to predict cytomegalovirus infection status. To study patterns of TCR occurrence, a later analysis re-analyzed previously published TCR beta repertoires from 666 donors and added high-resolution HLA genotyping. The later analysis used no new phenotypic data to find candidate immune exposures, relying instead on TCR beta sequences and their occurrence across donors. To decide whether each TCR beta V gene segment behaved as functional or pseudogenic, an earlier analysis of approximately 620 of the donors relied on high-throughput TCR beta sequencing. Donor age, sex, ethnicity and CMV serostatus were collected together with the repertoire data. A later genetic analysis took genome-wide SNP genotypes for about 65% of the 666 donors and used that subset as a discovery cohort. All discovery cohort repertoires had been generated using a single sequencing platform. Both class I and class II loci were covered by HLA typing, at four-digit resolution. Typing coverage differed by locus: A, B, C, DRB1 and DQB1 were typed in roughly 629-630 donors, DQA1 in about 550, DPA1 in around 600, and DPB1 in just under 480. Five DR-DQ haplotypes were handled as single units for association and clustering because linkage in the cohort was strong. Among several hundred genotyped donors of the cohort, an average of around 220,000 unique TCR beta nucleotide sequences was sequenced per donor, of which about 18% were non-productive. The investigation overall reported the following: A later genetic analysis associated a missense DCLRE1C variant with V-gene and J-gene trimming of TCR beta chains, and an independent cohort replicated the association. In an earlier analysis of over 550 of the donors, most TCR beta V segments were observed in productive rearrangements about 87% or about 30% of the time, broadly matching IMGT annotations. In a later analysis, the rate of TCR association differed among HLA loci, with DRB1 alleles having the most associated TCRs and HLA-C alleles having the fewest. Compared with the 666-donor mean, donors in an Asian-associated ancestry cluster had fewer N-insertions in productive TCRs, according to a later genetic analysis. Compared with equally common non-associated chains, HLA-associated TCR beta chains in a later analysis were more clonally expanded and had lower generation probabilities. A cluster of highly shared sequence variants was judged likely to represent a technical artifact of the sequencing pipeline. Sequencing depth was assumed to be roughly uniform across donors in the presence/absence analyses, though that assumption may not hold. The study gave a list of over 150 TCR beta chains associated with cytomegalovirus. Because some donors lacked HLA typing at each locus, the association tests relied only on the typed subset. This cohort had only TCR beta chains sequenced, and the lack of alpha or paired-chain data limited which features could be detected. It was suggested by the authors that the approach could potentially be generalized to other disease states and immunological phenotypes. In a later analysis, several top co-occurrence clusters were reported to appear linked to parvovirus B19, influenza, CMV and Epstein-Barr virus. Correlated functional status among segregating V segments might be attributable to linkage disequilibrium, but an unknown experimental factor could not be ruled out. Three of the identified cytomegalovirus-associated TCR beta chains were confirmed in vitro to be specific for cytomegalovirus antigens. Because counts were too low, about 18 rarely observed V segments, including chromosome 9 orphons, were left out of the earlier analysis of 587 of the donors. A later analysis associated 16,951 TCR beta sequences with specific HLA alleles at a false discovery rate of 0.05. When HLA alleles, especially DR and DQ, strongly co-occurred, TCR associations were difficult to assign to individual alleles. Some IMGT-functional V segments, including TRBV6-2 and TRBV6-3, could not be told apart with the 87-base-pair reads, so those segments were excluded. Across donors, most TCR sequences were observed very rarely, whereas some public TCRs were present in many individuals. A further reported finding was that TCR beta sequences accurately predicted the HLA-A and HLA-B alleles for most subjects in the first cohort. In a later analysis, most CMV-associated TCR beta chains were found to appear HLA-restricted, with HLA associations seemingly driven largely by CMV exposure. In both the original and validation cohorts, the classifier was reported to diagnose cytomegalovirus status with high specificity and sensitivity. CMV serostatus was the only immune exposure information available for the cohort.

Library creation used the immunoSEQ multiplex PCR assay. A mixture of 60 forward primers for TCR Vbeta segments and 13 reverse primers for TCR Jbeta segments was used in the multiplex PCR. The CDR3 region of rearranged TCR beta genes was amplified from genomic DNA with a multiplex PCR assay. On the Illumina HiSeq System, the amplified TCR beta libraries were sequenced as 87-base-pair reads. In the original analysis: A later analysis counted some 74 million unique TCR beta chains across the 690 or so repertoires, and around 12 million of these chains were shared by at least two donors. To remove PCR and sequencing errors, raw reads were error-corrected and collapsed into unique sequences using a nearest-neighbor algorithm that merged closely related sequences. V, D and J gene segments were assigned by aligning CDR3 sequences to IMGT reference sequences. For a sequence to be retained, a match of at least six nucleotides to both a V gene segment and a J gene segment was required. Rearrangements were called productive when the CDR3 lacked stop codons and stayed in frame with V and J; all others were non-productive. CDR3 was defined by IMGT convention, running from the second conserved V-encoded cysteine to the conserved J-encoded phenylalanine. The earlier analysis of a few hundred of the donors excluded sequences that lacked an unambiguous match to a single V gene segment. An earlier analysis of under 750 of the donors called V segments functional above 56.7% productive rearrangements and segregating when the between-donor standard deviation exceeded 5%. A statistical classification framework was built for diagnosing cytomegalovirus status from the catalog of TCR beta chain sequences. In a later analysis, V and J genes were assigned by comparing TCR nucleotide sequences against IMGT/GENE-DB human TR gene sequences. The TCRdist pipeline was used in a later analysis to assign CDR3 sequences and most-parsimonious VDJ recombination scenarios. A later analysis defined each TCR beta chain by its CDR3 amino acid sequence plus V-gene family, and excluded reads lacking a unique V-gene family. A later analysis removed 600 or so highly shared, low-generation-probability nucleotide sequences to deal with suspected cross-contamination and a sequencing artifact. In a later analysis, a clonal expansion index was calculated for each public chain from normalized within-repertoire ranks of inferred template counts. Generation probabilities in a later analysis came from a VDJ recombination model fitted to out-of-frame rearrangements, and those results were checked against IGoR. Hypergeometric tests were used in a later analysis to score TCR-TCR, TCR-HLA and TCR-CMV co-occurrence, with a repertoire-size bias correction applied to the TCR pairs. A later analysis estimated false discovery rates by permuting HLA or CMV assignments 20 times. In a later analysis, co-occurring TCRs were grouped using DBSCAN, with TCRdist sequence similarity added in when clustering inside HLA-allele-positive subsets. For co-occurrence clustering, repertoires with fewer than 30,000 or more than 120,000 public chains were excluded, along with a handful of repertoires with anomalous nucleotide sharing. The clones in this table, taken by TCRdb from immuneACCESS, are in-frame only. Not every clone is retained; where verified, under half of the shortfall comes from an unresolved V gene, and the cause of the rest is unknown. The V and J calls and clone size come from that table; D and trimming were worked out from the DNA. Within this sample are approximately 150,000 clones, with approximately 88% of them counted one time only. The leading ten clones occupy approximately 0.98% of the sample.

As encoded in the germline V gene, CDR1 is SGHTA while CDR2 is FQGNSA. Its CDR3 holds 16 amino acids, cysteine through phenylalanine. Of all the DNA, just the CDR3 is kept, 48 bases in frame from base 1. The V end loses 0 bases and the J end loses 3 bases, and a stretch of 12 bases separates them. For this clone: What this receptor recognizes is not known. Per-nucleotide qualities are absent, and no much larger clonotype sits a single base away.

The cohort comprised some 680 healthy bone marrow donors. All cohort members were sampled while nominally healthy, although unrecorded immune exposures were likely present. The donor was CMV seronegative and belonged to the group of approximately 320 seronegative cohort members. Every donor gave a peripheral blood sample, and the peripheral blood mononuclear cells from that sample were used for TCR beta sequencing. The Qiagen DNeasy Blood Extraction Kit was used to extract genomic DNA from the blood cell samples. The sample taken for sequencing was PBMCs. The rearranged segments are TRBV7-2 and TRBJ1-3, and possibly TRBD1, on 6 matching bases. This receptor was obtained from a young man in good health and CMV-seronegative. The CDR3 reads as follows: CASSLAPAGDGNTIYF. The base sequence is TGTGCCAGCAGCTTAGCCCCGGCAGGGGATGGAAACACCATATATTTT.